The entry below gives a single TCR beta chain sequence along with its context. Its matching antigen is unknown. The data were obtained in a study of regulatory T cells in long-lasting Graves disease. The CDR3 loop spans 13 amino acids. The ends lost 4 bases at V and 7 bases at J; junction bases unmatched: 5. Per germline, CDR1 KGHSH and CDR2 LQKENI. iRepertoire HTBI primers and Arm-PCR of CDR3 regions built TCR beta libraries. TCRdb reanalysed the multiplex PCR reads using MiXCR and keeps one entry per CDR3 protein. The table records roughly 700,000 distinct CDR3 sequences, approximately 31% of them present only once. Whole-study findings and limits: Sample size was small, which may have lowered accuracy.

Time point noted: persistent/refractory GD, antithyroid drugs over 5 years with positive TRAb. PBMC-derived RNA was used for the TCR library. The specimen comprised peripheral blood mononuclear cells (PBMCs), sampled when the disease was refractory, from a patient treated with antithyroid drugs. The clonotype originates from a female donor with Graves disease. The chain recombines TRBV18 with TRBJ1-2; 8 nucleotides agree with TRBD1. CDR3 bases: TGTGCCAGCTCACTGACAGGGGATGTTGGCTACACCTTC. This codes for CASSLTGDVGYTF.